The rows below give T cell receptor beta chains drawn from one sample of a study of blood T cell repertoires in COVID-19. Here immunoSEQ multiplex PCR was the method, and the copy in TCRdb shows in-frame clones only, minus some. This sample has tens of thousands of clones, with under 85% found just once. The sequenced sample consisted of peripheral blood. These receptor sequences come from a man aged 50-60 years with COVID-19, enrolled during active disease. CDR3s include the opening cysteine and the closing phenylalanine or tryptophan. A D gene is named only where the DNA matches it firmly. A clone size is listed for some rows: how often the clone was seen (once, few, many), or a class if it is expanded.

j_call d_call v_call clone_size cdr3_aa cdr3_nt
TRBJ1-1 . TRBV27 . CASSGAGWSANTEAFF TGTGCCAGCAGTGGGGCAGGGTGGAGCGCGAACACTGAAGCTTTCTTT
TRBJ2-3 TRBD2 TRBV5-4 . CASSALAITDTQYF TGTGCCAGCTCTGCACTAGCGATAACAGATACGCAGTATTTT
TRBJ2-1 TRBD2 TRBV14 . CASSPLAGGHNEQFF TGTGCCAGCAGCCCACTAGCGGGGGGTCACAATGAGCAGTTCTTC
TRBJ2-2 . TRBV6-6 . CASRQGIYTGELFF TGTGCCAGCAGACAGGGAATCTACACCGGGGAGCTGTTTTTT
TRBJ2-2 TRBD1 TRBV19 . CASSIVVGSGGVGGELFF TGTGCCAGTAGTATCGTCGTGGGTTCAGGGGGCGTGGGCGGGGAGCTGTTTTTT
TRBJ2-7 . TRBV7-9 . CASSPDGQIYEQYF TGTGCCAGCAGCCCAGATGGACAAATCTACGAGCAGTACTTC
TRBJ2-3 . TRBV28 . CASSFTGYTSTDTQYF TGTGCCAGCAGTTTTACAGGGTACACGAGCACAGATACGCAGTATTTT
TRBJ1-3 . TRBV18 . CASSPRGGSFSGNTIYF TGTGCCAGCTCACCGAGGGGGGGAAGCTTCTCTGGAAACACCATATATTTT
TRBJ1-2 . TRBV30 . CAQGENTNYGYTF TGTGCCCAAGGGGAAAACACTAACTATGGCTACACCTTC
TRBJ2-5 . TRBV3-1/TRBV3-2 . CASSPLGGQETQYF TGTGCCAGCAGCCCACTGGGGGGACAAGAGACCCAGTACTTC
TRBJ2-5 TRBD1 TRBV27 . CASRMTGLETQYF TGTGCCAGCAGAATGACAGGGTTGGAGACCCAGTACTTC
TRBJ1-2 . TRBV19 once CASSESFGYTF TGTGCCAGTAGTGAGTCGTTTGGCTACACCTTC
TRBJ1-1 TRBD1 TRBV19 . CASSQGALTEAFF TGTGCCAGTAGTCAGGGGGCCTTAACTGAAGCTTTCTTT
TRBJ1-6 . TRBV21-1 . CASSEGAGLYIWSSYNSPLHF TGTGCCAGCTCTGAAGGGGCAGGGTTATACATTTGGAGCTCCTATAATTCACCCCTCCACTTT
TRBJ2-3 . TRBV19 . CASSHPGSSTDTQYF TGTGCCAGTAGTCATCCAGGGTCGAGCACAGATACGCAGTATTTT
TRBJ1-5 . TRBV2 . CASSEQDRRAGQPQHF TGTGCCAGCAGTGAACAAGATCGCAGGGCGGGGCAGCCCCAGCATTTT
TRBJ1-1 . TRBV14 . CASSPLRRGNTEAFF TGTGCCAGCAGCCCCCTTAGGCGAGGGAACACTGAAGCTTTCTTT
TRBJ1-2 TRBD1 TRBV4-2 . CASSQQTGNYGYTF TGTGCCAGCAGCCAACAGACAGGGAACTATGGCTACACCTTC
TRBJ2-7 . TRBV2 . CASGEYEQYF TGTGCCAGCGGAGAGTACGAGCAGTACTTC
TRBJ1-2 TRBD1 TRBV13 . CASSVGQNGYTF TGTGCCAGCAGCGTGGGACAGAATGGCTACACCTTC
TRBJ1-1 . TRBV6-1 . CASSEGEVTEAFF TGTGCCAGCAGCGAAGGGGAGGTCACTGAAGCTTTCTTT
TRBJ2-7 TRBD1 TRBV7-8 once CASSLVGQGAPLGQYF TGTGCCAGCAGCTTAGTCGGGCAGGGGGCGCCCCTGGGGCAGTACTTC
TRBJ1-5 . TRBV7-2 . CASSSTPYSNQPQHF TGTGCCAGCAGCTCGACACCTTATAGCAATCAGCCCCAGCATTTT
TRBJ1-2 . TRBV5-8 . CASSFQIAEGYTF TGTGCCAGCAGCTTCCAGATCGCTGAAGGCTACACCTTC
TRBJ2-7 . TRBV6-2/TRBV6-3 . CASSSGGGNDEQYF TGTGCCAGCAGTTCCGGGGGAGGAAACGACGAGCAGTACTTC
TRBJ1-2 . TRBV6-4 . CASSDRYPDTYDRNYGYTF TGTGCCAGCAGTGATCGGTATCCGGACACCTACGACCGAAACTATGGCTACACCTTC
TRBJ2-6 . TRBV7-3 . CASSPTGANVLTF TGTGCCAGCAGTCCCACTGGGGCCAACGTCCTGACTTTC
TRBJ1-5 TRBD1 TRBV6-2/TRBV6-3 many CASSRRDRGLIIPRYSNQPQHF TGTGCCAGCAGCCGAAGGGACAGGGGACTGATAATTCCACGATATAGCAATCAGCCCCAGCATTTT
TRBJ2-1 . TRBV5-8 . CASSFEVSSYNEQFF TGTGCCAGCAGCTTTGAGGTTAGCTCCTACAATGAGCAGTTCTTC
TRBJ1-6 TRBD1 TRBV4-1 . CASSHPGQGNSPLHF TGCGCCAGCAGCCATCCGGGACAGGGGAATTCACCCCTCCACTTT
TRBJ2-7 . TRBV5-5 . CASSLVTGYEQYF TGTGCCAGCAGCTTGGTGACAGGCTACGAGCAGTACTTC
TRBJ2-7 TRBD1 TRBV27 . CASSLLGRGLINYEQYF TGTGCCAGCAGTTTATTGGGCAGGGGGTTAATCAACTACGAGCAGTACTTC
TRBJ2-5 TRBD2 TRBV5-8 . CASSLGFGGDQETQYF TGTGCCAGCAGCTTGGGCTTCGGGGGGGATCAAGAGACCCAGTACTTC
TRBJ1-2 TRBD1 TRBV7-2 . CASSPQGVGYGYTF TGTGCCAGCAGCCCACAGGGGGTCGGCTATGGCTACACCTTC
TRBJ2-5 TRBD2 TRBV4-1 few CASSQEPGLAGGMEQTQYF TGCGCCAGCAGCCAGGAGCCGGGACTAGCGGGGGGGATGGAACAGACCCAGTACTTC
TRBJ1-2 TRBD1 TRBV5-6 . CASSPRVGTGNYGYTF TGTGCCAGCAGCCCCCGTGTCGGGACAGGGAACTATGGCTACACCTTC
TRBJ2-2 TRBD2 TRBV5-6 once CASSSLAGSTGELFF TGTGCCAGCAGCTCCCTAGCGGGGAGCACCGGGGAGCTGTTTTTT
TRBJ1-5 . TRBV4-1 . CASSQSSLRGLPPQHF TGCGCCAGCAGTCAATCCTCCCTCCGAGGTTTGCCGCCCCAGCATTTT
TRBJ1-4 TRBD1 TRBV10-3 . CAIRPGQGRANEKLFF TGTGCCATCAGACCGGGACAGGGCCGCGCTAATGAAAAACTGTTTTTT
TRBJ1-1 . TRBV9 . CASTPPGGGASSEAFF TGTGCCAGCACCCCCCCCGGGGGGGGCGCGTCATCCGAAGCTTTCTTT
TRBJ2-6 . TRBV30 . CAWSVGASGANVLTF TGTGCCTGGAGTGTAGGGGCGTCTGGGGCCAACGTCCTGACTTTC
TRBJ1-5 . TRBV6-5 few CASSSRQSNQPQHF TGTGCCAGCAGTTCCCGACAAAGCAATCAGCCCCAGCATTTT
TRBJ2-3 TRBD2 TRBV2 . CASRSERGGTDTQYF TGTGCCAGCAGGTCGGAGCGGGGGGGCACAGATACGCAGTATTTT
TRBJ2-3 . TRBV2 . CASSEALQTDTQYF TGTGCCAGCAGTGAAGCGCTCCAGACAGATACGCAGTATTTT
TRBJ2-1 TRBD2 TRBV30 . CAWILAGGPHEQFF TGTGCCTGGATACTAGCGGGGGGCCCCCATGAGCAGTTCTTC
TRBJ2-1 TRBD2 TRBV5-4 . CASSSAGVYNEQFF TGTGCCAGCAGCTCTGCGGGGGTCTACAATGAGCAGTTCTTC
TRBJ1-2 . TRBV25-1 . CASSEFWGDGNYGYTF TGTGCCAGCAGTGAATTCTGGGGGGACGGAAACTATGGCTACACCTTC
TRBJ2-5 TRBD2 TRBV4-2 . CASSQLTSGGSETQYF TGTGCCAGCAGCCAACTGACTAGCGGGGGGTCCGAGACCCAGTACTTC
TRBJ2-3 TRBD2 TRBV10-3 . CAIRRLATSSPDTQYF TGTGCCATCAGGAGACTAGCGACTTCTTCCCCAGATACGCAGTATTTT